This T cell receptor (beta chain) is drawn from a study of HIV-infected patients and healthy controls. Study results and limitations: MAIT alpha-chain CDR3s were frequent in healthy controls, depleted in HIV+.

The CDR3 is made up of 17 amino acids. V gave up 4 bases and J gave up 1 base; unmatched junction bases: 11. Germline CDR1 reads MNHEY; CDR2 reads SVGAGI. Reverse transcription used about 500 ng RNA and constant-region primers for alpha and beta. Each of the alpha and beta chains got its own library through chain-specific third strand synthesis with indices. TCRdb re-called the 5' RACE reads with MiXCR, one entry per CDR3 protein. The table has roughly 20,000 distinct CDR3 sequences, over 9% seen once. The repertoire came from unfractionated whole blood and reflected all unsorted peripheral T cells. In the case of this clonotype: Antigen: not known.

This clonotype originated in an adult in good health. The sequenced sample consisted of blood. The genes are TRBV6-5 and TRBJ2-3; 7 nucleotides match TRBD2. The CDR3 DNA follows: TGTGCCAGCAGTTTCGGCGGGAGCGGGATAGGCACAGATACGCAGTATTTT. Amino acids: CASSFGGSGIGTDTQYF.